Listed below are T cell receptor beta chains from one sample, sequenced in a study of cytomegalovirus exposure and HLA in healthy donors. Produced via immunoSEQ multiplex PCR; TCRdb's table is partial and in-frame only. The repertoire holds 130,000 to 150,000 clones, with roughly 92% as singletons. The sample comprised PBMCs. These receptors all stem from a man between 18 and 29 years old in good health and CMV-seronegative. The CDR3 runs from the conserved cysteine through the conserved F or W. The D gene is left open where the match is weak. Size is stated for part of the rows, as once, few or many counts, or as a class when the clone is expanded.

d_call j_call clone_size v_call cdr3_length cdr3_aa cdr3_nt
TRBD2 TRBJ2-1 NA TRBV7-3 15 CASSLTSGGYNEQFF TGTGCCAGCAGCTTAACTAGCGGGGGTTACAATGAGCAGTTCTTC
NA TRBJ1-2 NA TRBV9 15 CASRGGWTLGYGYTF TGTGCCAGCCGGGGGGGCTGGACGCTCGGCTATGGCTACACCTTC
NA TRBJ1-2 once TRBV14 14 CASSPTTGLYGYTF TGTGCCAGCAGCCCTACGACAGGCCTCTATGGCTACACCTTC
TRBD1 TRBJ1-5 NA TRBV15 15 CATSRDRRQGEPQHF TGTGCCACCAGCAGAGACAGGAGACAGGGTGAGCCCCAGCATTTT
NA TRBJ2-1 NA TRBV11-3 11 CASSPLHEQFF TGTGCCAGCAGCCCCCTCCATGAGCAGTTCTTC
NA TRBJ1-2 once TRBV18 14 CASSPGDRNYGYTF TGTGCCAGCTCACCAGGTGACAGAAACTATGGCTACACCTTC
NA TRBJ1-2 NA TRBV5-1 15 CASSFMRQENYGYTF TGCGCCAGCAGCTTTATGCGACAGGAGAACTATGGCTACACCTTC
TRBD1 TRBJ1-5 NA TRBV18 14 CASSRGQGEQPQHF TGTGCCAGCTCACGAGGACAGGGCGAGCAGCCCCAGCATTTT
NA TRBJ1-2 few TRBV6-6 11 CASSSDNGYTF TGTGCCAGCAGTTCCGACAATGGCTACACCTTC
TRBD1 TRBJ1-6 NA TRBV18 17 CASSPKGAGSYNSPLHF TGTGCCAGCTCACCTAAGGGGGCCGGTTCCTATAATTCACCCCTCCACTTT
NA TRBJ1-2 NA TRBV5-1 12 CASSLATDGYTF TGCGCCAGCAGCTTGGCCACAGATGGCTACACCTTC
NA TRBJ1-1 NA TRBV5-4 15 CASSGARTMNTEAFF TGTGCCAGCAGCGGGGCTAGGACCATGAACACTGAAGCTTTCTTT
TRBD1 TRBJ2-1 few TRBV7-7 13 CASSFTGGGEQFF TGTGCCAGCAGCTTTACAGGGGGAGGCGAGCAGTTCTTC
NA TRBJ2-6 NA TRBV19 17 CASSLARRQSGANVLTF TGTGCCAGTAGCTTAGCTCGGCGGCAATCTGGGGCCAACGTCCTGACTTTC
TRBD1 TRBJ1-2 NA TRBV13 13 CASSRDSNYGYTF TGTGCCAGCAGCAGGGACAGCAACTATGGCTACACCTTC
NA TRBJ1-5 NA TRBV10-2 16 CASSEATANSNQPQHF TGCGCCAGCAGTGAGGCAACAGCAAATAGCAATCAGCCCCAGCATTTT
NA TRBJ1-2 once TRBV27 13 CASSPLGDYGYTF TGTGCCAGCAGTCCCCTAGGAGACTATGGCTACACCTTC
NA TRBJ2-1 NA TRBV30 14 CAWSVLRGYNEQFF TGTGCCTGGAGTGTACTTAGGGGCTACAATGAGCAGTTCTTC
TRBD1 TRBJ2-3 NA TRBV2 15 CASSQDRGFTDTQYF TGTGCCAGCAGCCAGGACAGGGGGTTCACAGATACGCAGTATTTT
NA TRBJ1-1 NA TRBV4-3 15 CASSKTEAVNTEAFF TGCGCCAGCAGCAAAACTGAGGCAGTGAACACTGAAGCTTTCTTT
TRBD1 TRBJ1-2 NA TRBV5-1 16 CASSGWGQGTNYGYTF TGCGCCAGCAGTGGCTGGGGACAGGGGACTAACTATGGCTACACCTTC
TRBD1 TRBJ2-1 NA TRBV25-1 14 CASAPGQGHDEQFF TGTGCCAGCGCCCCGGGACAGGGGCACGATGAGCAGTTCTTC
TRBD2 TRBJ2-3 NA TRBV7-6 18 CASSRNLAGGWGTDTQYF TGTGCCAGCAGCCGTAATCTAGCGGGAGGTTGGGGCACAGATACGCAGTATTTT
TRBD1 TRBJ1-1 NA TRBV5-6 18 CASSLRYSRGLEYTEAFF TGTGCCAGCAGCTTACGATACTCCAGGGGGCTCGAGTACACTGAAGCTTTCTTT
NA TRBJ1-2 NA TRBV29-1 15 CSVEGEQARGYGYTF TGCAGCGTTGAAGGGGAGCAGGCCCGGGGGTATGGCTACACCTTC
NA TRBJ1-2 few TRBV10-3 13 CAISEPDGSGYTF TGTGCCATCAGTGAGCCAGACGGGTCTGGCTACACCTTC
NA TRBJ2-3 NA TRBV27 14 CASRTYSAEDTQYF TGTGCCAGCAGGACCTACAGTGCCGAAGATACGCAGTATTTT
NA TRBJ2-7 NA TRBV4-2 15 CASSQLPGLSYEQYF TGTGCCAGCAGCCAACTTCCGGGACTTAGCTACGAGCAGTACTTC
NA TRBJ1-6 NA TRBV19 14 CASKPSGQNSPLHF TGTGCCAGTAAACCCTCCGGACAGAATTCACCCCTCCACTTT
NA TRBJ2-3 NA TRBV29-1 13 CSVDFSSTDTQYF TGCAGCGTTGACTTTTCTAGCACAGATACGCAGTATTTT
TRBD1 TRBJ1-6 NA TRBV10-3 15 CAIKGQGLQNSPLHF TGTGCCATCAAGGGACAGGGTCTTCAGAATTCACCCCTCCACTTT
NA TRBJ1-4 NA TRBV10-2 13 CASSGQENEKLFF TGCGCCAGCAGTGGACAGGAGAATGAAAAACTGTTTTTT
NA TRBJ2-3 NA TRBV7-9 19 CASSYPSNIGTESTDTQYF TGTGCCAGCAGCTACCCATCGAACATTGGGACTGAAAGCACAGATACGCAGTATTTT
TRBD2 TRBJ2-3 NA TRBV11-3 14 CASSYRGGRDTQYF TGTGCCAGCAGCTACCGGGGGGGGAGGGATACGCAGTATTTT
TRBD1 TRBJ1-2 NA TRBV19 16 CARPGPGGHNNYGYTF TGTGCCAGGCCCGGGCCAGGGGGCCACAATAACTATGGCTACACCTTC
NA TRBJ2-1 NA TRBV6-6 13 CASSRDSYNEQFF TGTGCCAGCAGTCGTGACTCTTACAATGAGCAGTTCTTC
NA TRBJ1-5 NA TRBV5-6 14 CASSRKRSIWPQHF TGTGCCAGCAGCCGAAAACGGTCGATCTGGCCCCAGCATTTT
NA TRBJ2-2 NA TRBV9 16 CASSVATGSNTGELFF TGTGCCAGCAGCGTAGCGACAGGTTCGAACACCGGGGAGCTGTTTTTT
TRBD1 TRBJ2-2 few TRBV25-1 14 CARGQSNIPGELFF TGTGCCAGGGGACAGTCGAACATCCCCGGGGAGCTGTTTTTT
NA TRBJ1-3 NA TRBV7-9 16 CASSPTTGNSGNTIYF TGTGCCAGCAGCCCCACCACAGGGAACTCTGGAAACACCATATATTTT
NA TRBJ1-4 NA TRBV7-9 15 CASSLVFWHNEKLFF TGTGCCAGCAGCTTAGTTTTTTGGCATAATGAAAAACTGTTTTTT
NA TRBJ1-4 NA TRBV30 13 CAWSVPQNEKLFF TGTGCCTGGAGTGTACCGCAGAATGAAAAACTGTTTTTT
NA TRBJ1-1 NA TRBV4-1 15 CASSQDHRMNTEAFF TGCGCCAGCAGCCAAGATCACAGGATGAACACTGAAGCTTTCTTT
NA TRBJ2-3 NA TRBV25-1 13 CASSGSRGDTQYF TGTGCCAGCAGTGGCTCCCGAGGGGATACGCAGTATTTT
NA TRBJ2-7 NA TRBV7-9 14 CASTDQQGRYEQYF TGTGCCAGCACCGACCAACAGGGCAGGTACGAGCAGTACTTC
NA TRBJ2-3 NA TRBV30 15 CAWSPVGGLSDTQYF TGTGCCTGGAGTCCGGTTGGCGGGCTCTCAGATACGCAGTATTTT
TRBD2 TRBJ2-3 NA TRBV6-1 16 CASSDGLAGAIDTQYF TGTGCCAGCAGTGACGGTCTAGCGGGGGCTATAGATACGCAGTATTTT
NA TRBJ2-1 NA TRBV27 15 CASSPPGLMGNEQFF TGTGCCAGCAGTCCCCCGGGACTCATGGGGAATGAGCAGTTCTTC
NA TRBJ1-1 NA TRBV29-1 13 CSVVEGMNTEAFF TGCAGCGTTGTGGAGGGGATGAACACTGAAGCTTTCTTT
NA TRBJ2-1 NA TRBV5-1 15 CASSPDTVRFNEQFF TGCGCCAGCAGCCCCGACACGGTTCGCTTCAATGAGCAGTTCTTC
NA TRBJ1-1 NA TRBV2 14 CASSEQGSNTEAFF TGTGCCAGCTCGGAACAGGGCTCGAACACTGAAGCTTTCTTT
TRBD2 TRBJ2-2 NA TRBV5-6 16 CASSLLAGGYTGELFF TGTGCCAGCAGCTTACTAGCGGGGGGGTACACCGGGGAGCTGTTTTTT
TRBD1 TRBJ2-3 NA TRBV5-1 18 CASSLGGQGSTSTDTQYF TGCGCCAGCAGCTTGGGGGGACAGGGGTCAACTAGCACAGATACGCAGTATTTT